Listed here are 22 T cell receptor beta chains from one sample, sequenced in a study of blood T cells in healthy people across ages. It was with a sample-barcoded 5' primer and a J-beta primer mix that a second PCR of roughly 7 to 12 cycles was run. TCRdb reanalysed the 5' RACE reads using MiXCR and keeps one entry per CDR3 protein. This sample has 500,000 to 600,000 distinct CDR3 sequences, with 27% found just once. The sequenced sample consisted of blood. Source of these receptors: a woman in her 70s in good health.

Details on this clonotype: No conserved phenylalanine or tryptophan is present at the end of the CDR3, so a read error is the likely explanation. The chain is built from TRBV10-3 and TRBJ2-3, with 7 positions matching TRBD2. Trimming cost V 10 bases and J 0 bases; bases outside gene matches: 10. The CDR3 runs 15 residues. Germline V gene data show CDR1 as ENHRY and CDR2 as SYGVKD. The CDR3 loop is CATASRAGSTDTQYL. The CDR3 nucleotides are TGTGCCACGGCCTCCCGAGCGGGGAGCACAGATACGCAGTATCTT.

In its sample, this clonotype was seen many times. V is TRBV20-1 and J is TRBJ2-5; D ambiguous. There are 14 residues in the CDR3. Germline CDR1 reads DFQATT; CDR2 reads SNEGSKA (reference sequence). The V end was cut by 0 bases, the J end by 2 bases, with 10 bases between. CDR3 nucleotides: TGCAGTGCTAGAGATCAGTGGCAGCAAGAGACCCAGTACTTC. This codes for CSARDQWQQETQYF.

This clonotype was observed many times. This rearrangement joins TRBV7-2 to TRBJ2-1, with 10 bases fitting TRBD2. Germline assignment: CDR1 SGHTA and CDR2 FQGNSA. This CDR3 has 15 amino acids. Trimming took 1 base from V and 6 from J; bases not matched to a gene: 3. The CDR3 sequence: CASSLGSSGGNEQFF. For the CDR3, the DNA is TGTGCCAGCAGCTTAGGGTCTAGCGGGGGCAATGAGCAGTTCTTC.

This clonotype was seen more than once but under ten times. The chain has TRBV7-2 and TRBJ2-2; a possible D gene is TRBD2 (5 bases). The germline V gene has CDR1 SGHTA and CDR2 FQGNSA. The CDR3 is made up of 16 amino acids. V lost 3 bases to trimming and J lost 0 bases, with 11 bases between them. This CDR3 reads CASSFKGLANTGELFF. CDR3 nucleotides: TGTGCCAGCAGCTTTAAAGGACTCGCGAACACCGGGGAGCTGTTTTTT.

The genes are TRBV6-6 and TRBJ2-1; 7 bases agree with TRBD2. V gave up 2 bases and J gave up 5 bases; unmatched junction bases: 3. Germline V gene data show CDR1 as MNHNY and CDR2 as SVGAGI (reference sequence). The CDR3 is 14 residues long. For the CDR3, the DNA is TGTGCCAGCAGTTACGGGGGGGGGAACAATGAGCAGTTCTTC. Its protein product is CASSYGGGNNEQFF.

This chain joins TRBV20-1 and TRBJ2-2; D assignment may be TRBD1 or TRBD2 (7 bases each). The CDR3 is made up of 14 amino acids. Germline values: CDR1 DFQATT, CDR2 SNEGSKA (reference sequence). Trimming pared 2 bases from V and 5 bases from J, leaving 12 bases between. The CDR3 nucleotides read TGCAGTGCTAGAATGCAGGGGGGGACCGGGGAGCTGTTTTTT. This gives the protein CSARMQGGTGELFF.

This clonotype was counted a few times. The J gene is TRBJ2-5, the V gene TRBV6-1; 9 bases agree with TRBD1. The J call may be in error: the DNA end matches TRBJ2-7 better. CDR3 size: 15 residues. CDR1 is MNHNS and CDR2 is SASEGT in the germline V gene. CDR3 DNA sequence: TGTGCCAGCAGTGGGGGACAGGGAGGAACGTACGAGCAGTACTTC. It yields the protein CASSGGQGGTYEQYF.

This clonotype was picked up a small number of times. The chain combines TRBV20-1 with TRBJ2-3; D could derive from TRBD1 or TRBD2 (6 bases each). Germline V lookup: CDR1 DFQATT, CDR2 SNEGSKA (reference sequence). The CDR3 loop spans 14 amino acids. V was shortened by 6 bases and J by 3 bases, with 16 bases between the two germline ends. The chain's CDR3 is CSASKGGNTDTQYF. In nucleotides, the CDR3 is TGCAGTGCGTCCAAGGGGGGCAATACAGATACGCAGTATTTT.

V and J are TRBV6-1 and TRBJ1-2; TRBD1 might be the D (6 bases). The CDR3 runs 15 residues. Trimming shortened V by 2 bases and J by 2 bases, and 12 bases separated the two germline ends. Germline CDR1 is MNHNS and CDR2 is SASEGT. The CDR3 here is CASSERWGQNYGYTF. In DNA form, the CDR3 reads TGTGCCAGCAGTGAACGCTGGGGGCAAAACTATGGCTACACCTTC.

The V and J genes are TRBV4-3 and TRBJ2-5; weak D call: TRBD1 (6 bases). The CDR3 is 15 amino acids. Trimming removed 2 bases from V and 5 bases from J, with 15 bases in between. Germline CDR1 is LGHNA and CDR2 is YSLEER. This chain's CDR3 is CASSQLGRGGETQYF. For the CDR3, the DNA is TGCGCCAGCAGCCAACTTGGCAGGGGCGGGGAGACCCAGTACTTC.

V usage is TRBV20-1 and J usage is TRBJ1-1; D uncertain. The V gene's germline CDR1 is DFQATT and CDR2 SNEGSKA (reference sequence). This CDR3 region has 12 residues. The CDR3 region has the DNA TGCACCGTGGGGAGCGGTAAGGCTGAAGCTTTCTTT. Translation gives CTVGSGKAEAFF.

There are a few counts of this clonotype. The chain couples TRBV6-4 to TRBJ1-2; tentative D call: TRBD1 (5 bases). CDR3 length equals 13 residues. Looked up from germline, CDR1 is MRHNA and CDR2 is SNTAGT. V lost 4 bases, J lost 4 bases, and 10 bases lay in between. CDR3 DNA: TGTGCCAGCAGTGCGGGACCCTCCTATGGCTACACCTTC. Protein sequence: CASSAGPSYGYTF.

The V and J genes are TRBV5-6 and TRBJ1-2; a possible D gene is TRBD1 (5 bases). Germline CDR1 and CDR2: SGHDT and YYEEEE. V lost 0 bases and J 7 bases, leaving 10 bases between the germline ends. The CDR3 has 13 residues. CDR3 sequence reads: CASSLERGTGYTF. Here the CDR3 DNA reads TGTGCCAGCAGCTTGGAACGAGGGACTGGCTACACCTTC.

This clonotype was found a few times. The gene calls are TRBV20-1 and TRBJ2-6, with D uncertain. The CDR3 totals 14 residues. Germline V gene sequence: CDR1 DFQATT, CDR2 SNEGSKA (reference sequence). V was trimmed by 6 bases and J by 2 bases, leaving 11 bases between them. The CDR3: CSALPRTGANVLTF. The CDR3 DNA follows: TGCAGTGCGCTCCCGAGGACTGGGGCCAACGTCCTGACTTTC.

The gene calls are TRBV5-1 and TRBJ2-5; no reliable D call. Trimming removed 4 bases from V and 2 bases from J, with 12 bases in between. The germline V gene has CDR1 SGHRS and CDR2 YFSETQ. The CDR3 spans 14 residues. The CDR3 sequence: CASSNGVLQETQYF. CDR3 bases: TGCGCCAGCAGCAATGGGGTACTACAAGAGACCCAGTACTTC.

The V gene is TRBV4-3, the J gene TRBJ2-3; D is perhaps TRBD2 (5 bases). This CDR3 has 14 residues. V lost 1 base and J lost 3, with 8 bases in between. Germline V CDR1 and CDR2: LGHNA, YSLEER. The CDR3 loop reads CASSQGLQTDTQYF. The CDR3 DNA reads TGCGCCAGCAGCCAAGGACTACAAACAGATACGCAGTATTTT.

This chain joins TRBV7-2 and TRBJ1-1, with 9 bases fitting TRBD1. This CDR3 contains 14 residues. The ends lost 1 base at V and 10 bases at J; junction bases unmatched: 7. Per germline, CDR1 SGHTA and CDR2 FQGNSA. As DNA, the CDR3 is TGTGCCAGCAGCTTAGAGAGACAGGGGGGTGGAGCTTTCTTT. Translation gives CASSLERQGGGAFF.

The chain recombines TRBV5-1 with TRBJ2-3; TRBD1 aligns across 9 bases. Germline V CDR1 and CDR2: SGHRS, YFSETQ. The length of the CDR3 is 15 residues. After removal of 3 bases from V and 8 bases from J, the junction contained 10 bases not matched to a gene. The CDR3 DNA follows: TGCGCCAGCAGCTATCCGGGACAGGGCCCCGGTACGCAGTATTTT. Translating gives CASSYPGQGPGTQYF.

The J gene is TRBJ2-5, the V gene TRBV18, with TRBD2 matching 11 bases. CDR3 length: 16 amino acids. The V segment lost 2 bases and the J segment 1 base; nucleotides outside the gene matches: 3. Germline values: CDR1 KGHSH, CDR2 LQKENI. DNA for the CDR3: TGTGCCAGCTCACCAAGCCTAGCGGGGGGCCAAGAGACCCAGTACTTC. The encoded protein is CASSPSLAGGQETQYF.

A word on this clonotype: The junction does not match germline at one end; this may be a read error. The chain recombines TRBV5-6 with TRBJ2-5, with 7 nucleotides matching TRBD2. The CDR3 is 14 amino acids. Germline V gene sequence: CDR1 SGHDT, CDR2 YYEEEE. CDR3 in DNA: TGTGCCAGCAGCCCCGGACGGGGTTCGGGGGGAGAGTTCTTC. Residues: CASSPGRGSGGEFF.

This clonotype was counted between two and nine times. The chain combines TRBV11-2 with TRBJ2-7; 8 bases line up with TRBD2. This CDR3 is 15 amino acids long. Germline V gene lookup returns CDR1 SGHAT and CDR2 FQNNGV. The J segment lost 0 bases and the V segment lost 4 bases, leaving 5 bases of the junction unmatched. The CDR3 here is CASSSNSGTSYEQYF. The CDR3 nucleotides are TGTGCCAGCAGCTCCAATAGCGGGACCTCCTACGAGCAGTACTTC.

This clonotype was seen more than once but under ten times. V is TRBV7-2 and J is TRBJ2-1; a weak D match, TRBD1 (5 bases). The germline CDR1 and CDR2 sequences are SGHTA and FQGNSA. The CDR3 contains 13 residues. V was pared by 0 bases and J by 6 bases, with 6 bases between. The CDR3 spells CASSLATVNEQFF. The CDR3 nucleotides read TGTGCCAGCAGCTTAGCGACAGTCAATGAGCAGTTCTTC.